This TCR beta chain was profiled in a study of response to subunit inactivated influenza vaccine. Study-wide points: Few additional T cells are recruited per seasonal influenza vaccination, authors suggested.

For this clonotype: Its antigen remains unknown.

V was clipped by 3 bases and J by 6 bases; unmatched bases: 7. CDR1 SGHRS and CDR2 YFSETQ come from the germline V gene. This CDR3 has 14 amino acids. One entry per CDR3 protein, called by TCRdb with MiXCR from the RT-PCR reads. This table holds 650,000 or so distinct CDR3 sequences, roughly 15% found once. Here the sequenced sample was PBMCs from blood, taken 14 days before vaccination. The chain joins TRBV5-1 to TRBJ2-7; 9 positions agree with TRBD1. The TCR originated in a man over 45 who received an inactivated influenza vaccine. CDR3 amino acids: CASSSGTGRSEQYF. In DNA form, the CDR3 reads TGCGCCAGCAGCTCCGGGACAGGGAGGAGCGAGCAGTACTTC.